This TCR beta chain is from a study of CD8+ T cells in alopecia areata. Reverse transcription of extracted RNA yielded cDNA, which provided the sequencing template. Only in-frame clones appear in the TCRdb table, and some are missing; sequencing was by immunoSEQ multiplex PCR. The sample comprises 200,000 or so clones, 45% to 70% of which are singletons, and under 5% rests with the top ten. This CDR3 has 13 amino acids. The ends were cut back, 4 bases at V and 8 bases at J, with 15 bases in the middle. Germline lookup yields CDR1 SGHRS and CDR2 YFSETQ. Study-wide points: Higher clonality was seen in lesional scalp than in normal scalp, especially in alopecia totalis/universalis.

Details on this clone: What it binds is not known.

The sequence was collected from a human donor in good health. V is TRBV5-1 and J is TRBJ1-2; no reliable D call. Source material: CD8+ T cells sorted from blood. CDR3 sequence (DNA): TGCGCCAGCAGCGACGCTGACCCGGCAGGCTACACCTTC. Amino acids: CASSDADPAGYTF.